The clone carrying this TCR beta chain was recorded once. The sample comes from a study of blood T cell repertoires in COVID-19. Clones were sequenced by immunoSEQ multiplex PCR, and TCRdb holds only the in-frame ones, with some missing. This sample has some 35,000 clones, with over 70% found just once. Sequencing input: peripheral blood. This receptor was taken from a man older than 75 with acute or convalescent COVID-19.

CDR3 in amino acids: CASTGTGYSYEQYF. The CDR3 DNA reads TGTGCCAGCACCGGGACAGGCTACTCCTACGAGCAGTACTTC. V and J are TRBV6-5 and TRBJ2-7, with 8 bases identical to TRBD1. Germline CDR1 and CDR2: MNHEY and SVGAGI. The CDR3 covers 14 residues. After removal of 7 bases from V and 0 bases from J, the junction contained 5 bases not matched to a gene.